The 30 T cell receptor beta chains below were found in one sample sequenced in a study of T cell repertoires in cytomegalovirus infection (dated by TCRdb to between 2018 and 2020). Data came from an Illumina HiSeq 1500. TCRdb reprocessed the public reads (quality trimming at Q25 with fastp, clone calling with MiXCR) and kept in-frame beta chains. One record per CDR3 amino acid sequence lists the most common genes and DNA. The sample profile shows 150,000 to 200,000 distinct CDR3 sequences; roughly 27% of them were found once. 31% of the sample belongs to the ten largest clones. Source material: PBMCs. These receptors came from a human donor in good health (CMV status not recorded). Some clones in this sample may be carry-over from other donors' samples.

This clonotype has a count of ten or more. This chain links TRBV7-2 with TRBJ1-4; no firm D call. The CDR3 totals 18 residues. Trimming pared 5 bases from V and 0 bases from J, leaving 19 bases between. Per the germline V gene, CDR1 is SGHTA and CDR2 is FQGNSA. CDR3 amino acids: CASSLYGLSEATNEKLFF. DNA for the CDR3: TGTGCCAGCAGCCTGTATGGACTCTCAGAGGCAACTAATGAAAAACTGTTTTTT. The variable domain in full, completed from reference TRBV7-2 and TRBJ1-4, reads GAGVSQSPSNKVTEKGKDVELRCDPISGHTALYWYRQSLGQGLEFLIYFQGNSAPDKSGLPSDRFSAERTGGSVSTLTIQRTQQEDSAVYLCASSLYGLSEATNEKLFFGSGTQLSVL.

The chain is built from TRBV10-2 and TRBJ2-7, with 7 bases matching TRBD1. V lost 7 bases and J lost 2; bases outside the gene matches: 5. This CDR3 is 13 amino acids long. Germline loops: CDR1 WSHSY, CDR2 SAAADI. The CDR3 bases are TGCGCCAGCAAACAGGGGTCCCCCTACGAGCAGTACTTC. It translates to CASKQGSPYEQYF.

V is TRBV3-1 and J is TRBJ2-3; D is ambiguous. The germline gives CDR1 LGHDT, CDR2 YNNKEL (reference sequence). V gave up 1 base and J gave up 4 bases, with 6 bases separating them. This CDR3 is built from 13 residues. In nucleotides, the CDR3 is TGTGCCAGCAGCCAAGGTCCCCCAGATACGCAGTATTTT. This sequence encodes CASSQGPPDTQYF.

V is TRBV7-2 and J is TRBJ1-1; TRBD1 matches at 7 bases. J was trimmed by 6 bases and V by 2 bases; bases with no gene match: 9. The CDR3 has 15 residues. Germline values: CDR1 SGHTA, CDR2 FQGNSA. The CDR3 nucleotides are TGTGCCAGCAGCTTACAGGGGGACCGGGGAGCTGAAGCTTTCTTT. Residues: CASSLQGDRGAEAFF.

This clonotype was counted at least ten times. The chain combines TRBV12-3 or TRBV12-4 with TRBJ1-3; D remains unclear. V lost 2 bases and J lost 3, with 8 bases in between. CDR3 length: 14 amino acids. Here the CDR3 reads CASSLTGFGNTIYF. DNA for the CDR3: TGTGCCAGCAGTTTAACGGGGTTTGGAAACACCATATATTTT.

On this clonotype itself: A single base separates this from a much larger clone, so it may be a read error. J is TRBJ1-5 and V is TRBV11-1; D unresolved. The CDR3 spans 15 residues. Germline assignment: CDR1 SGHAT and CDR2 FQDESV (reference sequence). DNA of the CDR3: TGTGCCAGCAGCTTAGAAGGACGGGAGAATCAGCTCCAGCATTTT. It specifies CASSLEGRENQLQHF. The full variable domain, completed using reference TRBV11-1 and TRBJ1-5, is EAEVAQSPRYKITEKSQAVAFWCDPISGHATLYWYRQILGQGPELLVQFQDESVVDDSQLPKDRFSAERLKGVDSTLKIQPAELGDSAMYLCASSLEGRENQLQHFGDGTRLSIL.

V usage is TRBV18 and J usage is TRBJ2-1; D is ambiguous. Trimming stripped 4 bases from V and 5 bases from J, with 12 bases between. This CDR3 spans 14 amino acids. Germline-derived CDR1 and CDR2 are KGHSH and LQKENI. Here the CDR3 DNA reads TGTGCCAGCTCACTAAATCGACACAACAATGAGCAGTTCTTC. Translating it yields CASSLNRHNNEQFF.

The chain uses TRBV15 and TRBJ2-7; D is uncertain. The V gene's germline CDR1 is LNHNV and CDR2 YYDKDF (reference sequence). The CDR3 consists of 13 residues. The V end was cut by 0 bases, the J end by 5 bases, with 8 bases between. CDR3 sequence reads: CATSRDRRHEQYF. The CDR3 nucleotides read TGTGCCACCAGCAGAGATAGAAGGCACGAGCAGTACTTC.

This clonotype was seen a handful of times. The V and J genes are TRBV29-1 and TRBJ1-2; 7 bases line up with TRBD1. Germline V gene data show CDR1 as SQVTM and CDR2 as ANQGSEA. The CDR3 runs to 10 residues. The CDR3 coding sequence is TGCCCTCAGGGGGGGTATGGCTACACCTTC. It codes for CPQGGYGYTF.

This clonotype was seen a handful of times. The chain combines TRBV6-6 with TRBJ1-1; possibly TRBD1 for D (6 bases). Between the trimmed V and J ends, which lost 6 bases and 0 bases, there was a span of 17 bases. The CDR3 runs to 16 residues. CDR1 and CDR2 from the germline V gene are MNHNY and SVGAGI (reference sequence). The CDR3 coding sequence is TGTGCCAGCAGACGCACAGGGCAGAGGATGAACACTGAAGCTTTCTTT. The encoded protein is CASRRTGQRMNTEAFF.

This clonotype was recorded a few times. This chain links TRBV7-2 with TRBJ2-3; the match to TRBD2 covers 8 bases. CDR3 length: 15 residues. Germline values: CDR1 SGHTA, CDR2 FQGNSA. V trimming: 3 bases; J trimming: 4 bases; junction bases outside the gene matches: 6. CDR3 amino acids: CASSFGGGSADTQYF. The CDR3 nucleotides read TGTGCCAGCAGCTTCGGCGGGGGGTCAGCAGATACGCAGTATTTT.

The chain uses TRBV4-1 and TRBJ2-4; D perhaps matches TRBD1 (5 bases). The CDR3 consists of 16 residues. V lost 0 bases and J 1 base, leaving 10 bases between the germline ends. The germline V gene has CDR1 MGHRA and CDR2 YSYEKL. The CDR3 loop reads CASSQDPAGAKNIQYF. DNA for the CDR3: TGCGCCAGCAGCCAAGATCCGGCAGGGGCCAAAAACATTCAGTACTTC.

This clonotype was detected a few times. At one of its ends the junction is not consistent with the germline gene, which may arise from a read error. The chain links TRBV6-6 to TRBJ2-1; no firm D call. CDR3 length: 12 amino acids. The germline CDR1 and CDR2 sequences are MNHNY and SVGAGI (reference sequence). The chain's CDR3 is CASSSPYYEQFF. CDR3 sequence (DNA): TGTGCCAGCAGTTCTCCCTACTATGAGCAGTTCTTC.

This clonotype was observed a handful of times. J is TRBJ1-1 and V is TRBV7-8; 9 bases match TRBD1. Trimming at V came to 0 bases and at J to 13 bases, leaving 12 bases not matched to a gene. CDR1 is SGHVS and CDR2 is FQNEAQ in the germline V gene. This CDR3 spans 15 amino acids. CDR3 residues: CASSLAFSTGGQVFF. CDR3 DNA sequence: TGTGCCAGCAGCTTAGCTTTTTCGACAGGGGGACAGGTTTTCTTT.

This clonotype was seen only a few times. The V call is TRBV12-3 or TRBV12-4, the J call TRBJ2-7, with 7 bases lining up with TRBD1. Trimming cost V 4 bases and J 5 bases; bases outside gene matches: 5. The CDR3 totals 13 residues. Here the CDR3 reads CASSWIGTDEQYF. The CDR3 nucleotides are TGTGCCAGCAGTTGGATTGGGACAGACGAGCAGTACTTC.

This clonotype has at least ten counts. This chain joins TRBV7-9 and TRBJ2-3; possible D gene TRBD1, 5 bases. The germline V gene has CDR1 SEHNR and CDR2 FQNEAQ (reference sequence). V dropped 8 bases and J dropped 6 bases, with 9 bases sitting between them. The CDR3 sequence is 11 residues long. The CDR3 loop is CASLGVDTQYF. The CDR3 DNA follows: TGTGCCAGCCTAGGGGTTGATACGCAGTATTTT.

In the case of this clonotype: A single base separates this from a much larger clone, so it may be a read error. The chain uses TRBV7-2 and TRBJ1-4; 7 bases match TRBD1. The trim removed 5 bases at V and 8 bases at J, leaving 8 bases unmatched. The CDR3 consists of 14 residues. Germline V CDR1 and CDR2: SGHTA, FQGNSA. The CDR3 DNA reads TGTACCAGCAGCCCGACAGGGAACGCGGAAAAACTGTTTTTT. This codes for CTSSPTGNAEKLFF. Filled out from reference TRBV7-2 and TRBJ1-4, the complete variable domain reads GAGVSQSPSNKVTEKGKDVELRCDPISGHTALYWYRQSLGQGLEFLIYFQGNSAPDKSGLPSDRFSAERTGGSVSTLTIQRTQQEDSAVYLCTSSPTGNAEKLFFGSGTQLSVL.

This clonotype was counted at least ten times. This chain links TRBV7-2 with TRBJ2-3; no clear D. This CDR3 spans 13 amino acids. Looked up from germline, CDR1 is SGHTA and CDR2 is FQGNSA. The V end lost 1 base, the J end lost 5 bases, and 7 bases lay between the germline ends. The CDR3 loop is CASSLGVEDTQYF. The CDR3 nucleotides are TGTGCCAGCAGCTTAGGAGTAGAAGATACGCAGTATTTT.

This clonotype was observed a handful of times. The chain combines TRBV7-8 with TRBJ1-5, with no clear D. V lost 10 bases to trimming and J lost 0 bases, with 19 bases between them. The CDR3 consists of 16 residues. The germline CDR1 and CDR2 sequences are SGHVS and FQNEAQ. This CDR3 is CATTVAVGLSNQPQHF. The DNA of the CDR3 is TGTGCCACTACGGTGGCGGTGGGCCTTAGCAATCAGCCCCAGCATTTT.

V and J are TRBV7-6 and TRBJ2-7; D remains unclear. Germline V gene sequence: CDR1 SGHVS, CDR2 FNYEAQ. This CDR3 is 11 amino acids long. The V gene lost 5 bases and the J gene lost 9 bases, with 11 bases spanning the gap. The CDR3 DNA sequence: TGTGCCAGCAGCCTCATGGACGCGCAGTACTTC. This encodes CASSLMDAQYF.

This clonotype was found many times. The CDR3 reads CASSSGQAAYEQYF. Here the CDR3 DNA reads TGTGCCAGCAGCTCGGGACAGGCGGCCTACGAGCAGTACTTC. The rearrangement joins TRBV7-2 to TRBJ2-7, with TRBD1 matching 8 bases. Germline V gene data show CDR1 as SGHTA and CDR2 as FQGNSA. Unmatched junction bases numbered 4, after V lost 4 bases and J lost 2 bases. The CDR3 consists of 14 residues. Full variable domain (missing parts from reference TRBV7-2 and TRBJ2-7): GAGVSQSPSNKVTEKGKDVELRCDPISGHTALYWYRQSLGQGLEFLIYFQGNSAPDKSGLPSDRFSAERTGGSVSTLTIQRTQQEDSAVYLCASSSGQAAYEQYFGPGTRLTVT.

The genes are TRBV29-1 and TRBJ2-1, with D perhaps TRBD2 (7 bases). The germline gives CDR1 SQVTM, CDR2 ANQGSEA. Trimming cost V 7 bases and J 12 bases, with 13 bases left between them. The CDR3 is 10 amino acids. The DNA of the CDR3 is TGCAGCGCCAAGGGGGAGGGGCAGTTCTTC. Translation: CSAKGEGQFF.

This clonotype was counted many times. The chain links TRBV7-2 to TRBJ1-1; D ambiguous. Trimming removed 5 bases at V and 0 bases at J, with 10 bases between. From germline, CDR1 is SGHTA and CDR2 FQGNSA. CDR3 size: 14 residues. The DNA for the CDR3 is TGTGCCAGCAGCCTTCCCTCCTTGAACACTGAAGCTTTCTTT. Protein sequence: CASSLPSLNTEAFF.

This clonotype was recorded many times. The genes are TRBV7-2 and TRBJ1-5; D call uncertain. The CDR3 is 13 amino acids. Germline CDR1 is SGHTA and CDR2 is FQGNSA. V lost 3 bases and J 5 bases, leaving 8 bases between the germline ends. The CDR3 region has the DNA TGTGCCAGCAGCTTGGGCGGCGATCAGCCCCAGCATTTT. Encoded protein: CASSLGGDQPQHF.

This clonotype turned up a few times. V and J are TRBV11-2 and TRBJ2-3; D may be TRBD2 (6 bases). CDR3 length equals 13 residues. V lost 6 bases and J 6 bases, leaving 13 bases between the germline ends. Germline V gene lookup returns CDR1 SGHAT and CDR2 FQNNGV. CDR3 coding DNA: TGTGCCAGCAGATGGGCGGGGCCCGATACGCAGTATTTT. Residues: CASRWAGPDTQYF.

This clonotype was counted a few times. The chain has TRBV27 and TRBJ1-5; a possible D gene is TRBD1 (5 bases). Trimming took off 5 bases at V and 5 bases at J, with 13 bases between the two ends. The CDR3 is made up of 14 amino acids. Germline values: CDR1 MNHEY, CDR2 SMNVEV (reference sequence). The CDR3, as DNA: TGTGCCAGCAGTCCTCAGACAGAAGATCAGCCCCAGCATTTT. Its translation is CASSPQTEDQPQHF.

This clonotype was counted at least ten times. The chain is built from TRBV7-2 and TRBJ2-4; 8 nucleotides line up with TRBD2. V trimming: 7 bases; J trimming: 8 bases; junction bases outside the gene matches: 16. The CDR3 has 16 amino acids. Germline V gene sequence: CDR1 SGHTA, CDR2 FQGNSA. CDR3 residues: CASTYTKAGAGDIQYF. DNA for the CDR3: TGTGCCAGCACCTATACAAAAGCGGGGGCGGGGGACATTCAGTACTTC.

This clonotype has at least ten counts. The chain employs TRBV7-3 and TRBJ1-6, with TRBD1 as a possible D gene (5 bases). Per germline, CDR1 SGHTA and CDR2 FQGTGA. The CDR3 has 15 amino acids. V was shortened by 1 base and J by 5 bases, with 9 bases between the two germline ends. The CDR3 DNA sequence: TGTGCCAGCAGCTTAATAGGACACCATAATTCACCCCTCCACTTT. As protein: CASSLIGHHNSPLHF.

This clonotype was counted a few times. V gene TRBV12-3 or TRBV12-4 combines with J gene TRBJ1-2; a possible D gene is TRBD1 (5 bases). V was cut by 3 bases and J by 8 bases, with 16 bases left in between. This CDR3 has 14 residues. The CDR3 sequence is CASSLGRRTGGYTF. The CDR3, as DNA: TGTGCCAGCAGTTTGGGACGGCGGACCGGGGGCTACACCTTC.

The J gene is TRBJ2-7, the V gene TRBV5-6; 9 bases are a match to TRBD1. V lost 4 bases, J lost 5 bases, and 10 bases stayed unmatched. CDR1 and CDR2 (germline): SGHDT, YYEEEE. This CDR3 is built from 15 residues. The DNA of the CDR3 is TGTGCCAGCAGCCCCGGGACAGGGTTAGCCGACGAGCAGTACTTC. Its translation: CASSPGTGLADEQYF.